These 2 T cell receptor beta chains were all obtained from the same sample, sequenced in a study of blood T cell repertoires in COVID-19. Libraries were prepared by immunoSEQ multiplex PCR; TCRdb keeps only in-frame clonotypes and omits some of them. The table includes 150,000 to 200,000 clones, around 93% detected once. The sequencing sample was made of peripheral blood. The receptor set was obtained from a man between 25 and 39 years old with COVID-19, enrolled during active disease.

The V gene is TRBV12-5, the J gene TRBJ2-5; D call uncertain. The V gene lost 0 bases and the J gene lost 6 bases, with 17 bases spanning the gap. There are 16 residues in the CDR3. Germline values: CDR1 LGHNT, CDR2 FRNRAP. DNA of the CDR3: TGTGCTAGTGGTTTGGTACTTCCTGTGTCTGAAAAGACCCAGTACTTC. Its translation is CASGLVLPVSEKTQYF.

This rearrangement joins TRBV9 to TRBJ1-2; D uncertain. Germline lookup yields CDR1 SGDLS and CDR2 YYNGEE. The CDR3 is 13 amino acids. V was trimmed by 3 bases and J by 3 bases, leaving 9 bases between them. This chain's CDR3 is CASSADPHYGYTF. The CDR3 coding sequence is TGTGCCAGCAGCGCAGATCCTCACTATGGCTACACCTTC.